The rows below give T cell receptor beta chains drawn from one sample of a study of blood T cell repertoires in COVID-19. Generated by immunoSEQ multiplex PCR, the TCRdb table keeps only in-frame clones and is missing some. The sample consists of approximately 75,000 clones, approximately 92% of them appearing once. Sequencing used peripheral blood. The receptors were sampled from a human donor in a cohort sampled during active COVID-19. The CDR3 runs from the conserved cysteine through the conserved F or W. The order of the fields is V gene, J gene, D gene, clone size, CDR3 protein, CDR3 DNA. The D gene is left open where the match is weak. The size of a clone is reported for some rows only, either as once, few or many, or as a class for expanded clones.

v_gene: TRBV5-8; j_gene: TRBJ1-2; d_gene: .; abundance: .; CDR3aa: CASSADRIGGYTF; CDR3nt: TGTGCCAGCAGCGCGGACAGAATTGGTGGCTACACCTTC
v_gene: TRBV29-1; j_gene: TRBJ1-3; d_gene: .; abundance: .; CDR3aa: CSVAGQGSGNTIYF; CDR3nt: TGCAGCGTTGCTGGGCAGGGCTCTGGAAACACCATATATTTT
v_gene: TRBV29-1; j_gene: TRBJ2-3; d_gene: .; abundance: .; CDR3aa: CSVGYRGADTQYF; CDR3nt: TGCAGCGTAGGGTATCGGGGTGCGGATACGCAGTATTTT
v_gene: TRBV7-8; j_gene: TRBJ2-1; d_gene: .; abundance: few; CDR3aa: CASSLRRDITYNEQFF; CDR3nt: TGTGCCAGCAGCTTGAGACGGGACATAACCTACAATGAGCAGTTCTTC
v_gene: TRBV7-2; j_gene: TRBJ1-1; d_gene: TRBD1; abundance: .; CDR3aa: CASSPARGPQNTEAFF; CDR3nt: TGTGCCAGCAGCCCGGCCAGGGGGCCGCAAAACACTGAAGCTTTCTTT
v_gene: TRBV28; j_gene: TRBJ1-2; d_gene: .; abundance: once; CDR3aa: CASTSLTVEGYTF; CDR3nt: TGTGCCAGCACCTCTTTGACTGTTGAGGGCTACACCTTC
v_gene: TRBV6-5; j_gene: TRBJ1-3; d_gene: TRBD1; abundance: .; CDR3aa: CASSQDRENTIYF; CDR3nt: TGTGCCAGCAGTCAGGACAGGGAGAACACCATATATTTT
v_gene: TRBV10-3; j_gene: TRBJ1-3; d_gene: .; abundance: few; CDR3aa: CAISDGAGNTIYF; CDR3nt: TGTGCCATCAGTGACGGGGCTGGAAACACCATATATTTT
v_gene: TRBV11-2; j_gene: TRBJ2-7; d_gene: .; abundance: .; CDR3aa: CASSLALSYEQYF; CDR3nt: TGTGCCAGCAGCTTAGCTCTCTCCTACGAGCAGTACTTC
v_gene: TRBV7-2; j_gene: TRBJ1-2; d_gene: .; abundance: .; CDR3aa: CASRGAAGGYTF; CDR3nt: TGTGCCAGCAGGGGCGCAGCCGGTGGCTACACCTTC
v_gene: TRBV19; j_gene: TRBJ1-1; d_gene: TRBD1; abundance: .; CDR3aa: CASGAGTGALNTEAFF; CDR3nt: TGTGCCAGTGGTGCCGGGACAGGGGCCCTGAACACTGAAGCTTTCTTT
v_gene: TRBV5-7; j_gene: TRBJ2-7; d_gene: TRBD2; abundance: .; CDR3aa: CASSLVPRGTSYEQYF; CDR3nt: TGTGCCAGCAGCTTGGTGCCCCGGGGGACTAGCTACGAGCAGTACTTC
v_gene: TRBV5-1; j_gene: TRBJ2-7; d_gene: TRBD1; abundance: .; CDR3aa: CASSFHRGSAYEQYF; CDR3nt: TGCGCCAGCAGCTTTCACAGGGGGAGCGCCTACGAGCAGTACTTC
v_gene: TRBV19; j_gene: TRBJ2-3; d_gene: .; abundance: .; CDR3aa: CATTGAGRRSTDTQYF; CDR3nt: TGTGCCACCACAGGGGCGGGGAGACGTAGCACAGATACGCAGTATTTT
v_gene: TRBV5-6; j_gene: TRBJ1-2; d_gene: .; abundance: .; CDR3aa: CASQPLDSENYGYTF; CDR3nt: TGTGCCAGCCAACCTTTGGATAGCGAGAACTATGGCTACACCTTC
v_gene: TRBV30; j_gene: TRBJ2-1; d_gene: .; abundance: .; CDR3aa: CAIPSGEGDYNEQFF; CDR3nt: TGTGCCATTCCCTCGGGGGAAGGGGACTACAATGAGCAGTTCTTC
v_gene: TRBV13; j_gene: TRBJ2-3; d_gene: .; abundance: .; CDR3aa: CASSAELGGGSRTDTQYF; CDR3nt: TGTGCCAGCAGCGCAGAGCTAGGAGGGGGCTCAAGGACAGATACGCAGTATTTT
v_gene: TRBV6-5; j_gene: TRBJ1-5; d_gene: TRBD1; abundance: .; CDR3aa: CASRLGTGNQPQHF; CDR3nt: TGTGCCAGCAGACTGGGGACAGGAAATCAGCCCCAGCATTTT
v_gene: TRBV7-6; j_gene: TRBJ1-5; d_gene: .; abundance: .; CDR3aa: CASSLRGGHGGNQPQHF; CDR3nt: TGTGCCAGCAGCTTAAGGGGGGGCCATGGTGGCAATCAGCCCCAGCATTTT
v_gene: TRBV5-1; j_gene: TRBJ2-5; d_gene: TRBD2; abundance: .; CDR3aa: CASSLAGGTSGVSLQETQYF; CDR3nt: TGCGCCAGCAGCTTGGCAGGTGGGACTAGCGGGGTCTCACTCCAAGAGACCCAGTACTTC
v_gene: TRBV18; j_gene: TRBJ1-3; d_gene: .; abundance: .; CDR3aa: CASSPPGGNTIYF; CDR3nt: TGTGCCAGCTCACCACCGGGCGGAAACACCATATATTTT
v_gene: TRBV15; j_gene: TRBJ2-7; d_gene: .; abundance: .; CDR3aa: CATSRDTGSSLHYEQYF; CDR3nt: TGTGCCACCAGCAGAGATACGGGGTCGAGCCTACACTACGAGCAGTACTTC
v_gene: TRBV7-9; j_gene: TRBJ2-7; d_gene: TRBD2; abundance: .; CDR3aa: CASSLGAGGGLNEQYF; CDR3nt: TGTGCCAGCAGCTTAGGGGCCGGCGGGGGTCTTAACGAGCAGTACTTC
v_gene: TRBV7-2; j_gene: TRBJ2-3; d_gene: TRBD2; abundance: .; CDR3aa: CASSVGSSGGAFSTDTQYF; CDR3nt: TGTGCCAGCAGCGTTGGGAGTAGCGGGGGGGCCTTTAGCACAGATACGCAGTATTTT
v_gene: TRBV5-8; j_gene: TRBJ1-1; d_gene: TRBD1; abundance: .; CDR3aa: CASSHGQGPKNTEAFF; CDR3nt: TGTGCCAGCAGCCACGGACAGGGCCCGAAGAACACTGAAGCTTTCTTT
v_gene: TRBV19; j_gene: TRBJ1-2; d_gene: .; abundance: .; CDR3aa: CASSYLQVTVDGYTF; CDR3nt: TGTGCCAGTAGTTACTTACAGGTCACGGTTGATGGCTACACCTTC
v_gene: TRBV24-1; j_gene: TRBJ2-7; d_gene: .; abundance: .; CDR3aa: CATSDPRKDTYEQYF; CDR3nt: TGTGCCACCAGTGATCCTCGGAAGGACACCTACGAGCAGTACTTC
v_gene: TRBV11-2; j_gene: TRBJ2-4; d_gene: TRBD2; abundance: .; CDR3aa: CASSLELAVKNIQYF; CDR3nt: TGTGCCAGCAGCTTAGAACTAGCGGTTAAAAACATTCAGTACTTC
v_gene: TRBV11-3; j_gene: TRBJ2-2; d_gene: TRBD1; abundance: .; CDR3aa: CASSSTGTNTGELFF; CDR3nt: TGTGCCAGCAGCTCGACAGGGACGAACACCGGGGAGCTGTTTTTT
v_gene: TRBV19; j_gene: TRBJ1-3; d_gene: .; abundance: .; CDR3aa: CASSILSSGLTSGNTIYF; CDR3nt: TGTGCCAGTAGTATCCTTTCGAGTGGGCTCACGTCTGGAAACACCATATATTTT
v_gene: TRBV6-4; j_gene: TRBJ1-6; d_gene: TRBD1; abundance: .; CDR3aa: CASSREGGDNSPLHF; CDR3nt: TGTGCCAGCAGTAGGGAAGGGGGCGATAATTCACCCCTCCACTTT
v_gene: TRBV11-2; j_gene: TRBJ1-1; d_gene: .; abundance: .; CDR3aa: CASSSPGLPLNTEAFF; CDR3nt: TGTGCCAGCAGCTCCCCGGGTCTTCCTTTAAACACTGAAGCTTTCTTT
v_gene: TRBV5-6; j_gene: TRBJ2-3; d_gene: .; abundance: .; CDR3aa: CASSLAVDTQYF; CDR3nt: TGTGCCAGCAGCTTGGCGGTGGATACGCAGTATTTT
v_gene: TRBV27; j_gene: TRBJ2-1; d_gene: .; abundance: .; CDR3aa: CASSSTPRHNEQFF; CDR3nt: TGTGCCAGCAGTTCCACACCCCGTCATAATGAGCAGTTCTTC
v_gene: TRBV10-3; j_gene: TRBJ2-2; d_gene: .; abundance: few; CDR3aa: CAISELQSTGELFF; CDR3nt: TGTGCCATCAGTGAGTTACAGAGCACCGGGGAGCTGTTTTTT
v_gene: TRBV7-8; j_gene: TRBJ2-1; d_gene: TRBD1; abundance: once; CDR3aa: CASLSYRGTGWDEQFF; CDR3nt: TGTGCCAGCCTTAGCTATCGGGGGACAGGGTGGGATGAGCAGTTCTTC
v_gene: TRBV19; j_gene: TRBJ1-6; d_gene: .; abundance: few; CDR3aa: CASSMTKAPNSPLHF; CDR3nt: TGTGCCAGTAGTATGACTAAGGCCCCCAATTCACCCCTCCACTTT
v_gene: TRBV20-1; j_gene: TRBJ2-7; d_gene: .; abundance: .; CDR3aa: CSARKLQQYF; CDR3nt: TGCAGTGCTAGAAAGCTTCAGCAGTACTTC
v_gene: TRBV4-3; j_gene: TRBJ1-5; d_gene: .; abundance: .; CDR3aa: CASSQGGEVGQPQHF; CDR3nt: TGCGCCAGCAGCCAAGGAGGGGAGGTGGGACAGCCCCAGCATTTT
v_gene: TRBV18; j_gene: TRBJ2-3; d_gene: TRBD1; abundance: .; CDR3aa: CASLWDRATDTQYF; CDR3nt: TGTGCCAGCTTATGGGACAGGGCCACAGATACGCAGTATTTT
v_gene: TRBV5-6; j_gene: TRBJ2-3; d_gene: .; abundance: .; CDR3aa: CASSPMSDTQYF; CDR3nt: TGTGCCAGCAGCCCAATGTCAGATACGCAGTATTTT
v_gene: TRBV18; j_gene: TRBJ1-5; d_gene: .; abundance: .; CDR3aa: CASSAGASSNQPQHF; CDR3nt: TGTGCCAGCTCGGCAGGGGCGTCTAGCAATCAGCCCCAGCATTTT
v_gene: TRBV14; j_gene: TRBJ2-3; d_gene: .; abundance: .; CDR3aa: CASSWGGPSNTQYF; CDR3nt: TGTGCCAGCAGCTGGGGGGGGCCGTCAAATACGCAGTATTTT
v_gene: TRBV29-1; j_gene: TRBJ2-1; d_gene: TRBD1; abundance: .; CDR3aa: CSADRGQGNEQFF; CDR3nt: TGCAGCGCTGACAGGGGGCAAGGGAATGAGCAGTTCTTC
v_gene: TRBV2; j_gene: TRBJ2-5; d_gene: .; abundance: .; CDR3aa: CASSWAQETQYF; CDR3nt: TGTGCCAGCAGTTGGGCCCAAGAGACCCAGTACTTC
v_gene: TRBV27; j_gene: TRBJ2-1; d_gene: TRBD2; abundance: .; CDR3aa: CASRRNLAGGLYNEQFF; CDR3nt: TGTGCCAGCAGAAGGAATCTAGCGGGGGGGCTCTACAATGAGCAGTTCTTC
v_gene: TRBV6-5; j_gene: TRBJ1-2; d_gene: .; abundance: .; CDR3aa: CASSYRGMDGYTF; CDR3nt: TGTGCCAGCAGTTACCGAGGGATGGATGGCTACACCTTC
v_gene: TRBV18; j_gene: TRBJ1-1; d_gene: .; abundance: .; CDR3aa: CASSPPQGQGSEAFF; CDR3nt: TGTGCCAGCTCACCACCACAGGGACAAGGCTCTGAAGCTTTCTTT
v_gene: TRBV28; j_gene: TRBJ1-5; d_gene: .; abundance: once; CDR3aa: CASSQQGGFSNQPQHF; CDR3nt: TGTGCCAGCAGCCAACAGGGCGGATTTAGCAATCAGCCCCAGCATTTT
v_gene: TRBV11-2; j_gene: TRBJ2-7; d_gene: TRBD1; abundance: once; CDR3aa: CASSLNLGQRFSYEQYF; CDR3nt: TGTGCCAGCAGCTTAAACCTGGGACAGCGCTTCTCCTACGAGCAGTACTTC
v_gene: TRBV28; j_gene: TRBJ2-2; d_gene: .; abundance: .; CDR3aa: CASSLQGFPTGELFF; CDR3nt: TGTGCCAGCAGTTTACAGGGGTTCCCAACCGGGGAGCTGTTTTTT
v_gene: TRBV12-3/TRBV12-4; j_gene: TRBJ1-5; d_gene: .; abundance: .; CDR3aa: CASTKQGNQPQHF; CDR3nt: TGTGCCAGCACCAAACAGGGAAATCAGCCCCAGCATTTT
v_gene: TRBV24-1; j_gene: TRBJ1-3; d_gene: .; abundance: .; CDR3aa: CATRQIRGQFTIYF; CDR3nt: TGTGCCACCAGACAAATAAGGGGCCAGTTCACCATATATTTT